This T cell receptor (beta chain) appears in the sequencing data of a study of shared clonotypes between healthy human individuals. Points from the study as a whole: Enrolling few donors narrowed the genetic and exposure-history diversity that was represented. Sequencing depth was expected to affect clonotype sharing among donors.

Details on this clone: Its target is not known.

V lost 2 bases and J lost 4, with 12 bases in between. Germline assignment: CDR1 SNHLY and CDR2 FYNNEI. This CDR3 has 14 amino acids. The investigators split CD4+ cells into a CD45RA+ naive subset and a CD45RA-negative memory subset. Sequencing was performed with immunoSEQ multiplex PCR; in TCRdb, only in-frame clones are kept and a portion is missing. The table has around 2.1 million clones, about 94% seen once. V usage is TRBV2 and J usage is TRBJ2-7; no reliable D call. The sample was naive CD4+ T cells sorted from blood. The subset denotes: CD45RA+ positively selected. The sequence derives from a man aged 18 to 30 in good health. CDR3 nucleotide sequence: TGTGCCAGCAGTGAATGGGCTAGAAGTTACGAGCAGTACTTC. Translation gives CASSEWARSYEQYF.